Listed here are 8 T cell receptor beta chains from one sample, sequenced in a study of early T cells in non-severe SARS-CoV-2 infection (dated by TCRdb to the early 2020s). Receptors were amplified or captured by 5' RACE. Reads for this sample came from a NextSeq 500. TCRdb reanalyzed the raw reads on its own, using fastp at Q25 for trimming and MiXCR for clone calling, and kept in-frame beta chains. Merged by CDR3 protein, the rows form single entries marked with the most common genes and DNA. The sample table contains about 28,000 distinct CDR3 sequences; only one count was recorded for 5.5% to 6.5% of them. The ten largest clones take up 5.8% of the sample. Sample: whole blood. These receptors all come from an adult who was a healthcare worker with PCR-confirmed SARS-CoV-2 infection or an uninfected control (not recorded which).

The table lists this clonotype with many counts. The rearrangement links TRBV7-9 to TRBJ1-5; no reliable D call. CDR3 length equals 15 residues. Germline values: CDR1 SEHNR, CDR2 FQNEAQ (reference sequence). Trimming pared 3 bases from V and 2 bases from J, leaving 11 bases between. This chain's CDR3 is CASSLYQGGNQPQHF. CDR3 in DNA: TGTGCCAGCAGCTTGTACCAAGGAGGCAATCAGCCCCAGCATTTT.

This clonotype has a count of ten or more. The chain combines TRBV18 with TRBJ2-3; weak D call: TRBD1 (5 bases). Deletions cut 3 bases from V and 5 bases from J, with 12 bases between. CDR3 length equals 14 residues. CDR1 is KGHSH, CDR2 LQKENI, per germline. The CDR3 region has the DNA TGTGCCAGCTCACCCCAGGGCCCTGGAGATACGCAGTATTTT. It codes for CASSPQGPGDTQYF.

Many counts were recorded for this clonotype. The chain is built from TRBV10-1 and TRBJ2-7; 7 bases match TRBD2. The germline gives CDR1 WNHNN, CDR2 SYGVQD (reference sequence). Germline trimming cut 4 bases from V and 7 bases from J; bases unmatched to any gene: 16. The CDR3 extends over 16 amino acids. The CDR3, as DNA: TGCGCCAGCAGTGGCCAAACGGGACTACTGACCCAGGAGCAGTACTTC. Its protein is CASSGQTGLLTQEQYF.

Ten or more counts support this clonotype. This chain joins TRBV6-2 or TRBV6-3 and TRBJ1-5, with 7 bases lining up with TRBD1. CDR1 is MNHEY, CDR2 SVGEGT, per germline. This CDR3 is built from 13 residues. Trimming cost V 4 bases and J 9 bases; bases outside gene matches: 6. The CDR3 region has the DNA TGTGCCAGCAGTTCAAGGGGGCCAAGGCCCCAGCATTTT. Its translation: CASSSRGPRPQHF.

With regard to this clonotype: A much larger clone differs from this one at a single base, so this may be a read error. V usage is TRBV20-1 and J usage is TRBJ1-2, with D unclear. The CDR3 spans 11 residues. The germline V gene has CDR1 DFQATT and CDR2 SNEGSKA (reference sequence). DNA of the CDR3: TGCAGAGCTAGGCGGACGGTTTTCTACACCTTC. Its protein is CRARRTVFYTF.

The sample holds one count of this clonotype. The chain carries TRBV2 and TRBJ1-3; D is undetermined. The V gene lost 3 bases and the J gene lost 9 bases, with 9 bases spanning the gap. From germline, CDR1 is SNHLY and CDR2 FYNNEI. This CDR3 comprises 12 residues. CDR3: CASSDIQSTIYF. The CDR3 nucleotides are TGTGCCAGCAGTGACATCCAGAGCACCATATATTTT.

This clonotype was detected only a few times. Sequence at one end of the junction differs from germline and may be a read error. This sequence joins TRBV27 and TRBJ2-5; the D gene is possibly TRBD1 (6 bases). Germline V gene sequence: CDR1 MNHEY, CDR2 SMNVEV (reference sequence). The CDR3 sequence is 14 residues long. The CDR3, as DNA: TGTGCCACCAGTTTGGGGGCACCTCAAGAGACCCAGTACTTC. This codes for CATSLGAPQETQYF.

This clonotype was picked up many times. J is TRBJ1-1 and V is TRBV6-2 or TRBV6-3; no clear D gene. Germline V gene data show CDR1 as MNHEY and CDR2 as SVGEGT. This CDR3 contains 18 residues. V gave up 5 bases and J gave up 1 base, with 23 bases separating them. CDR3 residues: CASSTFSDQLLGNTEAFF. In DNA, the CDR3 is TGTGCCAGCAGTACCTTCTCGGACCAGCTTCTCGGGAACACTGAAGCTTTCTTT.